This passage covers 2 T cell receptor beta chains from one sample sequenced in a study of cytomegalovirus exposure and HLA in healthy donors listed by TCRdb under 2017. Library construction relied on the immunoSEQ multiplex PCR assay. For the multiplex PCR, a mixture combining 60 forward primers for TCR Vbeta segments and 13 reverse primers for TCR Jbeta segments was used. What TCRdb holds here is the immuneACCESS table cut down to in-frame rearrangements. Part of the clones is not present; checked against another copy, under half of the missing clones reflect an unresolved V gene, and the others are unexplained. Here the sample has about 76,000 clones; more than 55% occur a single time. Clones ranked in the top ten supply approximately 5% of the sample. The specimen sequenced was PBMCs. These TCRs come from a man aged 60-69 years in good health and CMV-seropositive.

The chain uses TRBV5-4 and TRBJ1-2, with 7 positions matching TRBD1. V lost 4 bases and J lost 7; bases outside the gene matches: 13. The CDR3 has 15 amino acids. Per the germline V gene, CDR1 is SGHNT and CDR2 is YYREEE (reference sequence). CDR3 DNA sequence: TGTGCCAGCAGCCACCGTGTGGGACAGTCACTTGGCTACACCTTC. Translation gives CASSHRVGQSLGYTF. Supplemented by reference TRBV5-4 and TRBJ1-2, the full variable domain reads ETGVTQSPTHLIKTRGQQVTLRCSSQSGHNTVSWYQQALGQGPQFIFQYYREEENGRGNFPPRFSGLQFPNYSSELNVNALELDDSALYLCASSHRVGQSLGYTFGSGTRLTVV.

The chain combines TRBV10-3 with TRBJ1-2; 7 nucleotides agree with TRBD1. The CDR3 is 14 amino acids. The trim removed 6 bases at V and 4 bases at J, leaving 8 bases unmatched. Germline V gene lookup returns CDR1 ENHRY and CDR2 SYGVKD. The CDR3 DNA reads as TGTGCCATCAGGGGTAGTAGGGACAGCTATGGCTACACCTTC. Amino acid sequence: CAIRGSRDSYGYTF.